This entry lists 24 T cell receptor beta chains sequenced from one sample in a study of PD-1 blockade in classical Hodgkin lymphoma. Using immunoSEQ multiplex PCR, the repertoire was profiled, and TCRdb retains in-frame clones only, with some absent. The table has 23,000 or so clones, roughly 80% seen once; the top ten hold about 7.8%. Each patient's relapse followed autologous stem cell transplantation, and brentuximab vedotin exposure varied. The specimen was peripheral blood mononuclear cells (PBMCs), collected before the second cycle of nivolumab. These receptors were obtained from a human donor with classical Hodgkin lymphoma.

The rearrangement joins TRBV30 to TRBJ1-1, with TRBD1 identical over 8 bases. Germline CDR1 and CDR2: GTSNPN and SVGIG (reference sequence). V lost 3 bases, J lost 6 bases, and 12 bases stayed unmatched. CDR3 length: 15 amino acids. The CDR3 here is CAWSRGRGLWAEAFF. DNA for the CDR3: TGTGCCTGGAGCCGGGGCAGGGGGCTCTGGGCTGAAGCTTTCTTT.

The chain combines TRBV5-6 with TRBJ2-5; D might be TRBD1 (6 bases). This CDR3 contains 14 residues. Germline CDR1 is SGHDT and CDR2 is YYEEEE. V lost 2 bases to trimming and J lost 0 bases, with 8 bases between them. The CDR3 region is CASSFQGYQETQYF. CDR3 coding DNA: TGTGCCAGCAGCTTTCAGGGGTACCAAGAGACCCAGTACTTC.

The V and J genes are TRBV27 and TRBJ1-2; perhaps TRBD1 as D (6 bases). The CDR3 consists of 13 residues. Trimming shortened V by 3 bases and J by 6 bases, and 11 bases separated the two germline ends. Germline CDR1 is MNHEY and CDR2 is SMNVEV (reference sequence). CDR3 loop: CASSLRTGNGYTF. The CDR3 DNA reads as TGTGCCAGCAGTTTGCGAACAGGGAATGGCTACACCTTC.

As for this clone: The same CDR3 also results from other DNA sequences found in this sample. CDR3 bases: TGTGCCAGCAGTCCAGGGAGCGACAGTTTTCGGCCCCAGCATTTT. This sequence encodes CASSPGSDSFRPQHF. This chain links TRBV9 with TRBJ1-5, with D possibly TRBD1 on 5 matching bases. Germline loops: CDR1 SGDLS, CDR2 YYNGEE. This CDR3 is built from 15 residues. The V end was cut by 5 bases, the J end by 9 bases, with 21 bases between.

The rearrangement joins TRBV5-1 to TRBJ1-1; D gene uncertain. The V end was cut by 2 bases, the J end by 5 bases, with 10 bases between. This CDR3 is 13 amino acids long. CDR1 and CDR2 from the germline V gene are SGHRS and YFSETQ. CDR3 DNA: TGCGCCAGCAGCTTAGGAGCGGGAACTGAAGCTTTCTTT. Translation: CASSLGAGTEAFF.

This chain links TRBV4-3 with TRBJ1-5, with D hard to call. The CDR3 loop spans 13 amino acids. The ends were cut back, 4 bases at V and 7 bases at J, with 11 bases in the middle. CDR1 is LGHNA and CDR2 is YSLEER in the germline V gene. The CDR3 protein is CASSLIPGQPQHF. In DNA, the CDR3 is TGCGCCAGCAGCCTAATCCCGGGCCAGCCCCAGCATTTT.

The chain couples TRBV6-1 to TRBJ2-4; D is perhaps TRBD2 (5 bases). Trimming took off 5 bases at V and 9 bases at J, with 8 bases between the two ends. The CDR3 runs to 11 residues. The germline V gene has CDR1 MNHNS and CDR2 SASEGT. In DNA, the CDR3 is TGTGCCAGCAGTACTAGGAGCATTCAGTACTTC. Amino acids: CASSTRSIQYF.

As DNA, the CDR3 is TGCGCCAGCAGCCGGGGTTTTTTGGGCAATCAGCCCCAGCATTTT. The encoded protein is CASSRGFLGNQPQHF. V is TRBV4-1 and J is TRBJ1-5; no clear D gene. Germline lookup yields CDR1 MGHRA and CDR2 YSYEKL. Trimming left V 4 bases short and J 2 bases short, with 12 bases between. The CDR3 is 15 residues long.

CDR3 nucleotide sequence: TGTGCCAGCAGTGATTGGGGGACAGGGGGCGCTTACCCCGAGCAGTACTTC. Residues: CASSDWGTGGAYPEQYF. This chain joins TRBV25-1 and TRBJ2-7, with TRBD1 matching over 12 bases. Looked up from germline, CDR1 is MGHDK and CDR2 is SYGVNS. The CDR3 is 17 residues long. Trimming at V came to 3 bases and at J to 6 bases, leaving 12 bases not matched to a gene.

This clone has just one count. The chain is built from TRBV4-1 and TRBJ1-2; the D is unclear. CDR3 length: 13 amino acids. Trimming removed 1 base at V and 1 base at J, with 4 bases between. The germline V gene has CDR1 MGHRA and CDR2 YSYEKL. CDR3 region: CASSQGRNYGYTF. CDR3 DNA: TGCGCCAGCAGCCAAGGCCGTAACTATGGCTACACCTTC.

The chain has TRBV7-9 and TRBJ1-2, with a possible D match to TRBD1 (5 bases). Looked up from germline, CDR1 is SEHNR and CDR2 is FQNEAQ (reference sequence). The CDR3 contains 14 residues. Deletions cut 3 bases from V and 6 bases from J, with 14 bases between. CDR3 DNA: TGTGCCAGCAGCTTGGCAGGGAAGGCGGATGGCTACACCTTC. Translated, it gives CASSLAGKADGYTF.

Only a few counts were recorded for this clone. The chain links TRBV4-3 to TRBJ1-5, with D hard to call. Germline CDR1 reads LGHNA; CDR2 reads YSLEER. The CDR3 runs 15 residues. Trimming shortened V by 0 bases and J by 6 bases, and 12 bases separated the two germline ends. The CDR3 region is CASSQERAAGQPQHF. The CDR3, as DNA: TGCGCCAGCAGCCAAGAGAGGGCCGCGGGTCAGCCCCAGCATTTT.

This sequence joins TRBV10-2 and TRBJ2-5; 9 nucleotides align to TRBD1. The germline CDR1 and CDR2 sequences are WSHSY and SAAADI. The length of the CDR3 is 15 residues. Trimming took 4 bases from V and 3 from J; bases not matched to a gene: 6. The CDR3 here is CASSGLRTGEETQYF. The CDR3 DNA reads TGCGCCAGCAGTGGCCTTCGGACAGGGGAAGAGACCCAGTACTTC.

This chain uses TRBV7-9 with TRBJ1-6; weak D call: TRBD1 (5 bases). Germline CDR1 reads SEHNR; CDR2 reads FQNEAQ (reference sequence). Trimming took off 5 bases at V and 4 bases at J, with 12 bases between the two ends. The CDR3 runs to 15 residues. CDR3 coding DNA: TGTGCCAGCAGCATCGGGACTGGTTATAATTCACCCCTCCACTTT. Protein product: CASSIGTGYNSPLHF.

The rearrangement uses TRBV9 and TRBJ2-7; D is perhaps TRBD1 (5 bases). Germline CDR1 reads SGDLS; CDR2 reads YYNGEE. V lost 0 bases, J lost 1 base, and 8 bases lay in between. This CDR3 is 14 amino acids long. CDR3 DNA: TGTGCCAGCAGCGTAGATCCAGGGTCCTACGAGCAGTACTTC. Translated: CASSVDPGSYEQYF.

The chain has TRBV5-6 and TRBJ2-5, with D maybe TRBD1 (7 bases). The CDR3 totals 15 residues. Germline assignment: CDR1 SGHDT and CDR2 YYEEEE. The ends were cut back, 0 bases at V and 4 bases at J, with 13 bases in the middle. CDR3 sequence (DNA): TGTGCCAGCAGCTTGGTCGCTCAGGGGGGAGAGACCCAGTACTTC. This gives the protein CASSLVAQGGETQYF.

The CDR3 DNA follows: TGCGCCAGCAGCTTGAGTGGGACAGTACCTCAGGGGTCCGGTGAAAAACTGTTTTTT. It is translated as CASSLSGTVPQGSGEKLFF. The chain links TRBV5-1 to TRBJ1-4, with 7 bases that match TRBD1. The CDR3 has 19 residues. V shed 1 base and J 7 bases; nucleotides not matched to a gene: 19. Germline V gene lookup returns CDR1 SGHRS and CDR2 YFSETQ.

The rearrangement joins TRBV14 to TRBJ1-2; D not certain. The germline gives CDR1 SGHDN, CDR2 FVKESK. The germline V and J ends were trimmed by 1 base and 2 bases, with 5 bases remaining between them. CDR3 length: 13 amino acids. CDR3 in DNA: TGTGCCAGCAGCCAAGGTGTAAACTATGGCTACACCTTC. Protein: CASSQGVNYGYTF. Using reference TRBV14 and TRBJ1-2 for the parts outside the CDR3, the full variable domain is EAGVTQFPSHSVIEKGQTVTLRCDPISGHDNLYWYRRVMGKEIKFLLHFVKESKQDESGMPNNRFLAERTGGTYSTLKVQPAELEDSGVYFCASSQGVNYGYTFGSGTRLTVV.

This chain uses TRBV19 with TRBJ2-1; 9 bases align to TRBD1. The germline V gene has CDR1 LNHDA and CDR2 SQIVND (reference sequence). J gave up 7 bases and V 3 bases, and 7 bases lay outside the gene matches. The CDR3 sequence is 15 residues long. The CDR3 coding sequence is TGTGCCAGTAGTATCCCCGACAGGGGGGGTAATGAGCAGTTCTTC. It yields the protein CASSIPDRGGNEQFF.

This clone was seen just once. The genes are TRBV10-3 and TRBJ2-7; D might be TRBD1 (6 bases). Germline CDR1 is ENHRY and CDR2 is SYGVKD. The CDR3 contains 17 residues. V lost 4 bases, J lost 5 bases, and 24 bases lay in between. The CDR3 here is CAISGGRRRENPHEQYF. The CDR3 nucleotides read TGTGCCATCAGTGGGGGGCGGCGCAGGGAAAATCCCCACGAGCAGTACTTC.

The chain is built from TRBV4-2 and TRBJ1-1, with D possibly being TRBD1 (5 bases). In germline, CDR1 is LGHNA, CDR2 YNFKEQ. The CDR3 spans 16 residues. The ends were cut back, 5 bases at V and 1 base at J, with 17 bases in the middle. The CDR3 sequence: CASSLWVLGRNTEAFF. CDR3 in DNA: TGTGCCAGCAGCTTGTGGGTCCTGGGACGGAACACTGAAGCTTTCTTT.

This clone has a single count. V usage is TRBV11-3 and J usage is TRBJ2-7; perhaps TRBD2 as D (6 bases). The CDR3 has 13 amino acids. V shed 2 bases and J shed 5 bases, with 10 bases lying between them. Germline V gene sequence: CDR1 SGHNT, CDR2 YENEEA. CDR3 region: CASSLFPGDEQYF. CDR3 bases: TGTGCCAGCAGCTTATTTCCGGGAGACGAGCAGTACTTC.

The CDR3 loop reads CASSLLSTDTQYF. In nucleotides, the CDR3 is TGTGCCAGCAGCTTACTCAGCACAGATACGCAGTATTTT. The chain carries TRBV7-9 and TRBJ2-3, with D uncertain. CDR1 and CDR2 (germline): SEHNR, FQNEAQ (reference sequence). This CDR3 is built from 13 residues. Trimming cost V 2 bases and J 0 bases, with 3 bases left between them.

The chain recombines TRBV5-1 with TRBJ1-5, with no clear D. CDR3 size: 13 residues. Trimming removed 3 bases at V and 0 bases at J, with 4 bases between. The germline gives CDR1 SGHRS, CDR2 YFSETQ. CDR3 loop: CASSSDSNQPQHF. The CDR3 nucleotides read TGCGCCAGCAGCTCAGATAGCAATCAGCCCCAGCATTTT.